The source of this T cell receptor (beta chain) is a study of human T cells and chemical hapten exposure. TCRdb reanalysed the RACE reads using MiXCR and keeps one entry per CDR3 protein. The table includes just over 350,000 distinct CDR3 sequences, about 6% detected once. Trimming shortened V by 1 base and J by 10 bases, and 10 bases separated the two germline ends. This CDR3 has 12 amino acids. There are many counts of this clonotype. Time point defined: patch test 2, 6 weeks after DPC sensitization. Specified treatment: therapeutic diphenylcyclopropenone sensitization with weekly scalp DPC. The sequencing here drew on whole blood, taken in connection with sensitization to the hapten diphenylcyclopropenone (DPC). This receptor was identified in a woman under 30 with alopecia areata. Some clones in this sample may be carry-over from other donors' samples. This chain joins TRBV12-3 or TRBV12-4 and TRBJ1-1; D not certain. CDR3 nucleotides: TGTGCCAGCAGTTTAGTCGAGGGTCGAGCTTTCTTT. This sequence encodes CASSLVEGRAFF.